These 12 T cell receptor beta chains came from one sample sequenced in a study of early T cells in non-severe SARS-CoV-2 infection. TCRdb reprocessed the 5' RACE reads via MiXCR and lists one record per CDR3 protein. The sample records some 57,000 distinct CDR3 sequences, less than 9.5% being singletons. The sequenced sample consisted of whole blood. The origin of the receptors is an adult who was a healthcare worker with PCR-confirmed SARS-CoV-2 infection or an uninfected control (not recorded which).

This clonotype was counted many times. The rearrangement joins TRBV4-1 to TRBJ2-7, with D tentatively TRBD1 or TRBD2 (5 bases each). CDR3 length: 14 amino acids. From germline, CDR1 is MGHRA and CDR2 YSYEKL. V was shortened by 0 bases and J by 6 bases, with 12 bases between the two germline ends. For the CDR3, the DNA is TGCGCCAGCAGCCAAGAGCCGGGACGAATCGAGCAGTACTTC. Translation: CASSQEPGRIEQYF.

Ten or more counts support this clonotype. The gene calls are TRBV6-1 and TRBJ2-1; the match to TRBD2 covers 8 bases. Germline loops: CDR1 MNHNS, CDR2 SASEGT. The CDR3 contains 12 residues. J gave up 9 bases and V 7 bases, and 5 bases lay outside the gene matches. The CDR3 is CASTSGGPEQFF. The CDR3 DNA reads TGTGCCAGCACCAGCGGGGGCCCTGAGCAGTTCTTC.

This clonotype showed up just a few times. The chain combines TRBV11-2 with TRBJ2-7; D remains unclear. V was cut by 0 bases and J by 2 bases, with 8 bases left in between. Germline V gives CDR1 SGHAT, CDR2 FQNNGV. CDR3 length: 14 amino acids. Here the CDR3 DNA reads TGTGCCAGCAGCTTAGATACCCAGACCTACGAGCAGTACTTC. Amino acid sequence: CASSLDTQTYEQYF.

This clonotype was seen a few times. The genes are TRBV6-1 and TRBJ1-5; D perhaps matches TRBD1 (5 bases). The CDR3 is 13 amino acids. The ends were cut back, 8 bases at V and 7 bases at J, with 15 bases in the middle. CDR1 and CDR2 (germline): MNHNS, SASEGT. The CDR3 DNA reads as TGTGCCAGCCAACCCGCGGGGCAGCAGCCCCAGCATTTT. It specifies CASQPAGQQPQHF.

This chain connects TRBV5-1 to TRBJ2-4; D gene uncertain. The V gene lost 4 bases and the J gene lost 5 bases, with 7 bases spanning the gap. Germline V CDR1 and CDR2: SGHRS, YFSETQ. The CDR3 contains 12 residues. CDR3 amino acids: CASSQDQNIQYF. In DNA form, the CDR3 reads TGCGCCAGCAGCCAGGACCAAAACATTCAGTACTTC.

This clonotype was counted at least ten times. CDR3: CASSDPGTSVYEQYF. CDR3 coding DNA: TGTGCCAGCAGTGATCCCGGGACTAGCGTTTACGAGCAGTACTTC. The rearrangement uses TRBV12-3 or TRBV12-4 and TRBJ2-7; TRBD2 agrees at 10 bases. Unmatched junction bases numbered 8, after V lost 5 bases and J lost 4 bases. This CDR3 comprises 15 residues.

CDR3 DNA sequence: TGTGCCAGCAGTTCCTACGATCCCGGCATTCAGTACTTC. This gives the protein CASSSYDPGIQYF. V gene TRBV28 combines with J gene TRBJ2-4; D is undetermined. Germline V gene data show CDR1 as MDHEN and CDR2 as SYDVKM. The V and J ends lost 4 bases and 9 bases respectively, with 13 bases between them. This CDR3 region has 13 residues.

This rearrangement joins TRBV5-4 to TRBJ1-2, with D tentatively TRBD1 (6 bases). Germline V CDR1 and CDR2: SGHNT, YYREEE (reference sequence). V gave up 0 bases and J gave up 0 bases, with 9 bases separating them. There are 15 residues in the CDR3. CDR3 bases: TGTGCCAGCAGCTTGGTACAGGGCCCTAACTATGGCTACACCTTC. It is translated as CASSLVQGPNYGYTF. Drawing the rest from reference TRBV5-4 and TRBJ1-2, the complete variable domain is ETGVTQSPTHLIKTRGQQVTLRCSSQSGHNTVSWYQQALGQGPQFIFQYYREEENGRGNFPPRFSGLQFPNYSSELNVNALELDDSALYLCASSLVQGPNYGYTFGSGTRLTVV.

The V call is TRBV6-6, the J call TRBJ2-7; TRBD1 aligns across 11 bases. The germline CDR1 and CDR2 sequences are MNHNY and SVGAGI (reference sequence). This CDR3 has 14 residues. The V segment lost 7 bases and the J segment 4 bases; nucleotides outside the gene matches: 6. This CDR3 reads CASNNRDRGYEQYF. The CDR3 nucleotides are TGTGCCAGCAATAACCGGGACAGGGGGTACGAGCAGTACTTC.

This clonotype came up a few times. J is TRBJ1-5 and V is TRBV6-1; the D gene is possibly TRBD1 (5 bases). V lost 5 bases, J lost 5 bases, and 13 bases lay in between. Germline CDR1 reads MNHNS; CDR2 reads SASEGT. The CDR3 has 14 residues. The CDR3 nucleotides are TGTGCCAGCAGTAATAGACTACAGGATCAGCCCCAGCATTTT. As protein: CASSNRLQDQPQHF.

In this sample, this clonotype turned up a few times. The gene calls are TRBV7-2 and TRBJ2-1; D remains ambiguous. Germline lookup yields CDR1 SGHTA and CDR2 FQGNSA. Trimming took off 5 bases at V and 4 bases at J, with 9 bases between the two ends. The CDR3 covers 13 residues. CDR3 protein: CASSLDAYNEQFF. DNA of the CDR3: TGTGCCAGCAGCCTTGACGCTTACAATGAGCAGTTCTTC.

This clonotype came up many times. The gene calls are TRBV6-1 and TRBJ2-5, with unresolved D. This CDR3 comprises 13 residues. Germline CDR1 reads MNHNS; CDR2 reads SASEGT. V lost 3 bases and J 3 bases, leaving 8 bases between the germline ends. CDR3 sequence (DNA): TGTGCCAGCAGTGACGGCGGCAAAGAGACCCAGTACTTC. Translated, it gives CASSDGGKETQYF.